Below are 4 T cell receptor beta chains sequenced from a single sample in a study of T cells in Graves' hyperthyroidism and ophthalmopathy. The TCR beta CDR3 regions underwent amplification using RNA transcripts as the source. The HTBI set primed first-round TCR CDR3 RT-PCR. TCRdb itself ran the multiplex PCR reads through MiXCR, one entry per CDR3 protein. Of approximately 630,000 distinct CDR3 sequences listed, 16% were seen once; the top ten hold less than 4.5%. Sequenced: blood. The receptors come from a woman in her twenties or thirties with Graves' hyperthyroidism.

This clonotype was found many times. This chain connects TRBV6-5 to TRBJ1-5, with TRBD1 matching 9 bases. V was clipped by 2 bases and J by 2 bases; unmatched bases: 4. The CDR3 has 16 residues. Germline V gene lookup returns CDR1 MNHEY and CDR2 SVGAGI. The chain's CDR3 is CASSYAWTGGNQPQHF. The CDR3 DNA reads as TGTGCCAGCAGTTACGCTTGGACAGGGGGCAATCAGCCCCAGCATTTT.

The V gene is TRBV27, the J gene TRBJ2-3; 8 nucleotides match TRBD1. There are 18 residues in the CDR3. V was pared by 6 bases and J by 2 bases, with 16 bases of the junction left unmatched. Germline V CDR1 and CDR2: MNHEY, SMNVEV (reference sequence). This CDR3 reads CASSETSPGTGYTDTQYF. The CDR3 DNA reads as TGTGCCAGCAGCGAGACCTCCCCCGGGACAGGATACACAGATACGCAGTATTTT.

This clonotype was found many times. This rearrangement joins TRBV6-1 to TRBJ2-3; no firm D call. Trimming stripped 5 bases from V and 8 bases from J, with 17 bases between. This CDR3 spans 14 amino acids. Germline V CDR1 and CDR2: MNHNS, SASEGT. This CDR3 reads CASSSARIFGTQYF. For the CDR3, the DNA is TGTGCCAGCAGTTCGGCCCGGATATTCGGTACGCAGTATTTT.

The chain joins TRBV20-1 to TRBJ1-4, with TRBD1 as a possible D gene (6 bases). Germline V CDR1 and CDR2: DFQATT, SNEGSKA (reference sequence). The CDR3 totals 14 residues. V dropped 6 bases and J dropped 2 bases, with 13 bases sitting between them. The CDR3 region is CSAYTGTTNEKLFF. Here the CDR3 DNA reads TGCAGTGCGTACACAGGGACCACTAATGAAAAACTGTTTTTT.